Below, 15 T cell receptor beta chains from the same sample are listed, as sequenced in a study of T cells expressing NK-cell markers. TCRdb reworked the 5' RACE reads into one entry per CDR3 protein, no DNA. Its table records almost 450,000 distinct CDR3 sequences. Specimen: blood T cells: a sorted CD56 or NKG2C T cell subset, CD4+ or CD8+ T cells, or bulk PBMC T cells (not recorded which). These receptors all stem from a woman between 18 and 75 years old in good health.

V is TRBV18 and J is TRBJ2-5; TCRdb indicates TRBD1, and absent DNA this call remains unverified. There are 13 residues in the CDR3. Germline V gene sequence: CDR1 KGHSH, CDR2 LQKENI. The CDR3 protein is CASSGQQGETQYF.

The V call is TRBV25-1, the J call TRBJ1-2; there is no DNA to check the TCRdb D call of TRBD1. Germline V CDR1 and CDR2: MGHDK, SYGVNS. The CDR3 loop spans 13 amino acids. CDR3 region: CASTQGGGYGYTF.

The chain has TRBV28 and TRBJ1-6. In germline, CDR1 is MDHEN, CDR2 SYDVKM. This CDR3 spans 12 amino acids. Here the CDR3 reads CASSFSVSPLHF. The full variable domain, rest sourced from reference TRBV28 and TRBJ1-6, is DVKVTQSSRYLVKRTGEKVFLECVQDMDHENMFWYRQDPGLGLRLIYFSYDVKMKEKGDIPEGYSVSREKKERFSLILESASTNQTSMYLCASSFSVSPLHFGNGTRLTVT.

This chain joins TRBV6-1 and TRBJ2-6; TCRdb proposes TRBD1, but this gene call is untestable without DNA. The CDR3 contains 14 residues. Germline CDR1 is MNHNS and CDR2 is SASEGT. CDR3 loop: CASSSTRDNNVLTF.

This chain links TRBV18 with TRBJ2-5. The germline CDR1 and CDR2 sequences are KGHSH and LQKENI. CDR3 length equals 14 residues. CDR3 loop: CASSQGQQPETQYF.

The V call is TRBV18, the J call TRBJ1-2; lacking DNA, the TRBD1 call made by TCRdb goes unchecked. This CDR3 comprises 14 residues. The germline gives CDR1 KGHSH, CDR2 LQKENI. CDR3 residues: CASSPGTGDGGYTF.

The chain couples TRBV12-3 or TRBV12-4 to TRBJ1-6; TCRdb lists TRBD1, though no DNA is available to test this call. CDR3 length: 14 amino acids. The CDR3 spells CASSFGARGSPLHF.

The chain is built from TRBV5-6 and TRBJ1-6. Germline lookup yields CDR1 SGHDT and CDR2 YYEEEE. The CDR3 has 16 residues. The CDR3 loop reads CASSPLASSYNSPLHF.

The CDR3 is CASSQVGQIGEQYF. V is TRBV3-1 and J is TRBJ2-7. The CDR3 covers 14 residues. The V gene's germline CDR1 is LGHDT and CDR2 YNNKEL (reference sequence).

CDR3 region: CASSQSQSEQFF. The V gene is TRBV6-1, the J gene TRBJ2-1. CDR1 MNHNS and CDR2 SASEGT come from the germline V gene. The CDR3 runs 12 residues.

The V gene is TRBV24-1, the J gene TRBJ2-1; TCRdb selects TRBD1, and the lack of DNA leaves this call unchecked. Germline V CDR1 and CDR2: KGHDR, SFDVKD. The length of the CDR3 is 13 residues. The CDR3 region is CATSDFIRGEQFF.

CDR3 residues: CASSPWGGHNTEAFF. V usage is TRBV7-9 and J usage is TRBJ1-1; TCRdb names TRBD1, which stays unverified in the absence of DNA. CDR3 size: 15 residues. In germline, CDR1 is SEHNR, CDR2 FQNEAQ (reference sequence).

The V call is TRBV29-1, the J call TRBJ2-7; TCRdb lists TRBD1, though no DNA is available to test this call. Germline V gene sequence: CDR1 SQVTM, CDR2 ANQGSEA. CDR3 length: 14 residues. The CDR3 is CSVEGAGGHYEQYF.

V usage is TRBV7-9 and J usage is TRBJ2-2; absent DNA, TCRdb's TRBD1 call cannot be checked. CDR1 and CDR2 from the germline V gene are SEHNR and FQNEAQ (reference sequence). The CDR3 has 15 residues. This CDR3 is CASRARDRVAGELFF.

The V call is TRBV29-1, the J call TRBJ2-7; TCRdb gives TRBD1 as the D gene, but with no DNA this cannot be confirmed. Germline loops: CDR1 SQVTM, CDR2 ANQGSEA. This CDR3 region has 15 residues. The CDR3 spells CSVEGQGKVPYEQYF.